These 18 T cell receptor beta chains came from one sample sequenced in a study of PD-1 blockade in classical Hodgkin lymphoma. Each patient experienced a relapse that followed autologous stem cell transplantation, and brentuximab vedotin exposure varied. Profiled with immunoSEQ multiplex PCR; TCRdb holds only in-frame clones, not every one. The table has around 99,000 clones, about four fifths seen once. The material sequenced was peripheral blood mononuclear cells (PBMCs), taken before the second cycle of nivolumab. These receptors were collected from a human donor with classical Hodgkin lymphoma.

This clone occurred once. The rearrangement uses TRBV5-4 and TRBJ2-2; D possibly corresponds to TRBD2 (6 bases). The CDR3 is 14 residues long. V lost 2 bases, J lost 5 bases, and 10 bases lay in between. Germline V gene sequence: CDR1 SGHNT, CDR2 YYREEE (reference sequence). The CDR3, as DNA: TGTGCCAGCAGCTTTCAGGCGGGGACCGGGGAGCTGTTTTTT. Translation: CASSFQAGTGELFF.

V gene TRBV4-1 combines with J gene TRBJ1-2, with 7 nucleotides matching TRBD1. The V segment lost 1 base and the J segment 1 base; nucleotides outside the gene matches: 3. Germline-derived CDR1 and CDR2 are MGHRA and YSYEKL. There are 15 residues in the CDR3. The CDR3 reads CASSQGQGDNYGYTF. DNA of the CDR3: TGCGCCAGCAGCCAAGGCCAGGGGGATAACTATGGCTACACCTTC.

V usage is TRBV6-5 and J usage is TRBJ2-7; the D is unclear. The CDR3 is 11 residues long. Germline-derived CDR1 and CDR2 are MNHEY and SVGAGI. The V end lost 8 bases, the J end lost 3 bases, and 8 bases lay between the germline ends. The CDR3 protein is CASSSFYEQYF. The CDR3 nucleotides read TGTGCCAGCTCCTCTTTCTACGAGCAGTACTTC.

The chain joins TRBV30 to TRBJ2-5, with D uncertain. Trimming stripped 0 bases from V and 2 bases from J, with 7 bases between. Germline loops: CDR1 GTSNPN, CDR2 SVGIG (reference sequence). This CDR3 has 13 amino acids. This chain's CDR3 is CAWSVSTQETQYF. The CDR3 nucleotides read TGTGCCTGGAGTGTATCAACACAAGAGACCCAGTACTTC.

This rearrangement joins TRBV19 to TRBJ2-1; 13 bases map to TRBD2. The germline CDR1 and CDR2 sequences are LNHDA and SQIVND (reference sequence). The ends lost 7 bases at V and 4 bases at J; junction bases unmatched: 4. There are 15 residues in the CDR3. CDR3 region: CASTLAGGVYNEQFF. CDR3 coding DNA: TGTGCCAGTACACTAGCGGGAGGGGTATACAATGAGCAGTTCTTC.

The V gene is TRBV28, the J gene TRBJ2-3, with 7 bases aligning to TRBD1. The trim removed 3 bases at V and 4 bases at J, leaving 7 bases unmatched. This CDR3 region has 15 residues. Germline V gene lookup returns CDR1 MDHEN and CDR2 SYDVKM. The CDR3 nucleotides read TGTGCCAGCAGTTTTGTAGGGACAGCGCCAGATACGCAGTATTTT. Encoded protein: CASSFVGTAPDTQYF.

This clone was counted only a few times. The gene calls are TRBV7-8 and TRBJ2-2; unclear D gene. The CDR3 length is 13 residues. CDR1 is SGHVS and CDR2 is FQNEAQ in the germline V gene. Trimming stripped 4 bases from V and 5 bases from J, with 8 bases between. CDR3 coding DNA: TGTGCCAGCAGCTCTAGTCGGACCGGGGAGCTGTTTTTT. Amino acid sequence: CASSSSRTGELFF. Supplemented by reference TRBV7-8 and TRBJ2-2, the full variable domain reads GAGVSQSPRYKVAKRGQDVALRCDPISGHVSLFWYQQALGQGPEFLTYFQNEAQLDKSGLPSDRFFAERPEGSVSTLKIQRTQQEDSAVYLCASSSSRTGELFFGEGSRLTVL.

The chain combines TRBV28 with TRBJ1-1; the match to TRBD1 covers 8 bases. This CDR3 contains 16 residues. Trimming at V came to 6 bases and at J to 5 bases, leaving 14 bases not matched to a gene. The germline V gene has CDR1 MDHEN and CDR2 SYDVKM. The CDR3 DNA is TGTGCCAGCAGCCGTGGACAGGGCCCACTTATGACTGAAGCTTTCTTT. Amino acids: CASSRGQGPLMTEAFF.

CDR3 sequence (DNA): TGTGCCAGCAGCTTGGCCTTTGGGAGGGGAAATGAGCAGTTCTTC. Encoded protein: CASSLAFGRGNEQFF. The chain links TRBV5-6 to TRBJ2-1; 7 bases line up with TRBD2. CDR1 SGHDT and CDR2 YYEEEE come from the germline V gene. The CDR3 runs to 15 residues. J lost 7 bases, V lost 0 bases, and 7 bases had no gene match.

The J gene is TRBJ2-5, the V gene TRBV5-1; 14 nucleotides align to TRBD2. J gave up 5 bases and V 1 base, and 4 bases lay outside the gene matches. Germline loops: CDR1 SGHRS, CDR2 YFSETQ. CDR3 size: 16 residues. CDR3 sequence reads: CASSLSGTSGSETQYF. The CDR3 DNA follows: TGCGCCAGCAGCTTGTCAGGGACTAGCGGGAGTGAGACCCAGTACTTC.

The chain recombines TRBV2 with TRBJ2-3, with D tentatively TRBD1 (6 bases). The V gene's germline CDR1 is SNHLY and CDR2 FYNNEI. The V end lost 4 bases, the J end lost 3 bases, and 17 bases lay between the germline ends. The CDR3 spans 16 residues. The CDR3 here is CASSALDSKWTDTQYF. The CDR3 DNA reads TGTGCCAGCAGTGCCCTGGACAGTAAGTGGACAGATACGCAGTATTTT.

The chain combines TRBV27 with TRBJ1-1; D is unresolved. CDR3 length: 17 amino acids. V lost 4 bases, J lost 1 base, and 19 bases lay in between. Germline lookup yields CDR1 MNHEY and CDR2 SMNVEV (reference sequence). CDR3 residues: CASSSLDVLGKNTEAFF. CDR3 nucleotides: TGTGCCAGCAGTTCCCTTGACGTTTTAGGCAAGAACACTGAAGCTTTCTTT.

The chain carries TRBV5-6 and TRBJ2-4, with 8 nucleotides matching TRBD1. Losses at the gene ends were 3 bases for V and 7 bases for J; bases not matched to a gene: 6. Per the germline V gene, CDR1 is SGHDT and CDR2 is YYEEEE. The CDR3 is made up of 14 amino acids. The CDR3 bases are TGTGCCAGCAGCTCAGCCCAGGGGGCGAACATTCAGTACTTC. Its protein product is CASSSAQGANIQYF.

V and J are TRBV28 and TRBJ1-1, with 12 bases fitting TRBD1. Germline CDR1 is MDHEN and CDR2 is SYDVKM. The CDR3 totals 17 residues. Trimming removed 1 base from V and 3 bases from J; junction bases left unmatched: 6. CDR3: CASSLLGQGARDTEAFF. CDR3 coding DNA: TGTGCCAGCAGTTTATTGGGACAGGGGGCCCGCGACACTGAAGCTTTCTTT.

This chain joins TRBV5-6 and TRBJ2-7; 8 nucleotides agree with TRBD1. The CDR3 runs 15 residues. Trimming took 4 bases from V and 7 from J; bases not matched to a gene: 13. Per germline, CDR1 SGHDT and CDR2 YYEEEE. CDR3 DNA sequence: TGTGCCAGCAGCCCCTCCGGACAGGGCCGCAGAGAGCAGTACTTC. It codes for CASSPSGQGRREQYF.

The rearrangement links TRBV7-8 to TRBJ2-1; 11 nucleotides agree with TRBD2. The V and J ends lost 2 bases and 0 bases, in that order; junction bases with no gene match: 3. The CDR3 spans 17 residues. Germline loops: CDR1 SGHVS, CDR2 FQNEAQ. The CDR3 here is CASSLRLAGSSYNEQFF. In DNA form, the CDR3 reads TGTGCCAGCAGCTTAAGACTAGCGGGAAGCTCCTACAATGAGCAGTTCTTC.

This clone was counted only a few times. The chain recombines TRBV5-4 with TRBJ2-3, with a tentative D call TRBD2 (5 bases). CDR1 and CDR2 (germline): SGHNT, YYREEE (reference sequence). Between the trimmed V and J ends, which lost 7 bases and 2 bases, there was a span of 11 bases. The CDR3 contains 13 residues. The CDR3 protein is CASAREPTDTQYF. The DNA for the CDR3 is TGTGCCAGCGCGAGGGAGCCCACAGATACGCAGTATTTT.

V and J are TRBV11-3 and TRBJ2-2, with TRBD1 matching 7 bases. Unmatched junction bases numbered 9, after V lost 5 bases and J lost 6 bases. This CDR3 contains 15 residues. The germline V gene has CDR1 SGHNT and CDR2 YENEEA. CDR3 protein: CASSTNRGAAGELFF. In DNA, the CDR3 is TGTGCCAGCAGCACCAACAGGGGAGCGGCCGGGGAGCTGTTTTTT.